This TCR beta chain appears in the sequencing data of a study of CD8 T cells in Susac syndrome. On this clonotype itself: The antigen is undetermined. One end of the junction varies from germline; a read error may be responsible.

The length of the CDR3 is 19 residues. Germline assignment: CDR1 SSHAT and CDR2 FNYEAQ (reference sequence). Study-level findings and limits: The study's TCR sequencing and HLA analysis drew on a certain number of individuals. That number was acknowledged as relatively small.

The authors reverse transcribed roughly 0.45 to 1 ug RNA with random hexamers. The method of amplification for TCR beta CDR3 was immunoSEQ multiplex PCR, covering 54 Vbeta and 13 Jbeta. MiXCR, run by TCRdb on the immunoSEQ multiplex PCR reads, gives a single entry per CDR3 protein. The table lists approximately 120,000 distinct CDR3 sequences, 90% to 98% of them singletons, with more than 0.095% in the top ten. The chain carries TRBV7-7 and TRBJ1-1; 9 bases match TRBD1. Sequenced: CD4+ T cells from PBMCs. This TCR was recovered from a human donor in good health. The CDR3 loop reads CASSCGTGPVMRMNTEAFF. The CDR3 nucleotides read TGTGCTAGCAGCTGCGGGACAGGGCCCGTTATGAGGATGAACACTGAAGCTTTCTTT.